This TCR beta chain was sequenced in a study of radiotherapy plus CTLA-4 blockade in lung cancer. Libraries were prepared by immunoSEQ multiplex PCR; TCRdb keeps only in-frame clonotypes and omits some of them. The sample includes roughly 32,000 clones, 70% of them seen just once. This clone appeared a single time. V was cut by 3 bases and J by 4 bases, with 16 bases left in between. Germline CDR1 is SGHRS and CDR2 is YFSETQ. This CDR3 has 15 amino acids. The rearrangement links TRBV5-1 to TRBJ1-2, with a weak D call TRBD1 (5 bases). The sample consisted of peripheral blood, taken from a patient treated with radiotherapy plus ipilimumab. This clonotype was obtained from a human donor with non-small cell lung cancer who had stable disease on radiotherapy plus ipilimumab. The CDR3 protein is CASSSSPGTSYGYTF. The CDR3 DNA is TGCGCCAGCAGCTCATCTCCCGGGACGAGCTATGGCTACACCTTC.